There are a few counts of the clone carrying this T cell receptor beta chain. Its antigen is not known. V lost 5 bases to trimming and J lost 4 bases, with 15 bases between them. The CDR3 is made up of 15 amino acids. From germline, CDR1 is LNHDA and CDR2 SQIVND (reference sequence). The sample is drawn from a study of identical twins. Whole-study findings and limits: When twins shared out-of-frame alpha sequences, those sequences had excess low generation probability. The models gave estimates that fell short of the out-of-frame TCR alpha sharing seen in monozygotic twins. Analyses of zero insertions could, in part, be confounded by invariant MAIT and iNKT cells.

With template switching, a universal primer site was added, and the cDNA carried unique molecular identifiers. TCRdb re-derived calls from the 5' RACE reads in MiXCR, one entry per CDR3 protein. The top ten hold 1.5% to 2% of the sample, which has about 890,000 distinct CDR3 sequences, about 12% seen once. This same sample was also taken into another study, of yellow fever vaccine responses in identical twins.

Sample: PBMCs. The clonotype was recovered from a woman under 30 in good health. This sequence joins TRBV19 and TRBJ1-5; D remains unclear. This CDR3 reads CASSYLATGNQPQHF. CDR3 nucleotides: TGTGCCAGTAGTTATTTGGCCACCGGTAATCAGCCCCAGCATTTT.